This TCR beta chain was recorded in a study of blood T cell repertoires in COVID-19. This CDR3 has 13 amino acids. The V end was cut by 6 bases, the J end by 7 bases, with 15 bases between. Per germline, CDR1 MDHEN and CDR2 SYDVKM. Sequenced by immunoSEQ multiplex PCR; TCRdb stores in-frame clones only, minus some. The sample carries fewer than 350,000 clones, roughly nine tenths recorded once. What was sequenced was peripheral blood. This TCR came from a woman under 40 with COVID-19, enrolled during active disease. The rearrangement joins TRBV28 to TRBJ1-2; tentative D call: TRBD1 (5 bases). The CDR3 here is CASRPDGARGYTF. The DNA for the CDR3 is TGTGCCAGCAGACCCGATGGGGCGCGTGGCTACACCTTC.